This T cell receptor beta chain was sequenced during a study of T-cell memory formation after mild COVID-19. From germline, CDR1 is MNHNY and CDR2 SVGAGI (reference sequence). This CDR3 comprises 12 residues. Trimming shortened V by 8 bases and J by 5 bases, and 10 bases separated the two germline ends. Study-level results: While clones contracting from day 15 to 85 were balanced between CD4 and CD8, later expanders leaned CD4+.

This clonotype has more than one count but fewer than ten. Its antigen is unidentified. TCRdb re-called the 5' RACE reads through MiXCR, storing one row per CDR3 protein. The sample includes nearly 110,000 distinct CDR3 sequences, around 11% seen only once; the top ten take roughly 27%. The sample comprised PBMCs or a T cell subset sorted from them (not recorded which). The sequence derives from an adult woman who had mild COVID-19 (a few samples of this study predate the infection). Cell type and time point are not known. The chain uses TRBV6-6 and TRBJ2-1; D call uncertain. The CDR3 bases are TGTGCCAGCTCCACTCTTGACAATGAGCAGTTCTTC. This codes for CASSTLDNEQFF.